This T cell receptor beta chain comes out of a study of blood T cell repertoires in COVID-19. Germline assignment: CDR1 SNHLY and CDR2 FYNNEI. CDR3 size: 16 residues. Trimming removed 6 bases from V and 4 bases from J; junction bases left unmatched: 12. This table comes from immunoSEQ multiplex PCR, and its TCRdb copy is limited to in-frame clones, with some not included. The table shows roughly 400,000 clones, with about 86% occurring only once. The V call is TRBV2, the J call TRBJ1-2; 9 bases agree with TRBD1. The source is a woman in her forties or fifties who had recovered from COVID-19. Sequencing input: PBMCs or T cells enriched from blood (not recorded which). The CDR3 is CASSQGQGSLAYGYTF. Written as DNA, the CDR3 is TGTGCCAGCAGCCAGGGACAGGGCAGTTTGGCCTATGGCTACACCTTC.